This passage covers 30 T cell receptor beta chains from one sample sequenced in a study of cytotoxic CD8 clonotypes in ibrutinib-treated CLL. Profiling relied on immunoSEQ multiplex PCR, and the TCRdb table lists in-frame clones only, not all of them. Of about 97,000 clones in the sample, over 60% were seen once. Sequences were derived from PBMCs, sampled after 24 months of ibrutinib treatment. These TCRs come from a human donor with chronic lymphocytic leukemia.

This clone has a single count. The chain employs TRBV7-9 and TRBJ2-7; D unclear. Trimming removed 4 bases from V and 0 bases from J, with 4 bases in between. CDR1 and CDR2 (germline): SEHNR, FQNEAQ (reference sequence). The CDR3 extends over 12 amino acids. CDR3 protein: CASSSSSYEQYF. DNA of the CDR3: TGTGCCAGCAGCTCCAGCTCCTACGAGCAGTACTTC.

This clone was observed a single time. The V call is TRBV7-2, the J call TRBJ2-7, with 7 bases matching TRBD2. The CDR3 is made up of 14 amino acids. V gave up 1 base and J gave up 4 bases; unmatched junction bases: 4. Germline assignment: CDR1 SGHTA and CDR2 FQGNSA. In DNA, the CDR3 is TGTGCCAGCAGCTTAGAGGCGGGAGCTTACGAGCAGTACTTC. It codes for CASSLEAGAYEQYF.

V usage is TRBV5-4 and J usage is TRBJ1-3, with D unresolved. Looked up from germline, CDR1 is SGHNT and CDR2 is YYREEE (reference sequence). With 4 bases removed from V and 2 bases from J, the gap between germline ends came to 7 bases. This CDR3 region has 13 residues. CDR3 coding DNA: TGTGCCAGCAGCCAGGAACCTGGAAACACCATATATTTT. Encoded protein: CASSQEPGNTIYF.

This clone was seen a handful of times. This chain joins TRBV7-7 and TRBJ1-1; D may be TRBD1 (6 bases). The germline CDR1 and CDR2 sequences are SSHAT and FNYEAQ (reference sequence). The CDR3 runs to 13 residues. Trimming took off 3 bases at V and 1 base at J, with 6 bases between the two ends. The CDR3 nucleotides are TGTGCCAGCAGCTTGGACAGGAACACTGAAGCTTTCTTT. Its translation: CASSLDRNTEAFF.

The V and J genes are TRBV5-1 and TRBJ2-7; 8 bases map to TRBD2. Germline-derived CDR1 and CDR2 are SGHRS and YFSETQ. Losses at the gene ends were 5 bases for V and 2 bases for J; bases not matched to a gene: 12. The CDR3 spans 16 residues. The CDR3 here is CASSLQAGAATYEQYF. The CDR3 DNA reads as TGCGCCAGCAGTTTACAAGCGGGAGCGGCTACCTACGAGCAGTACTTC.

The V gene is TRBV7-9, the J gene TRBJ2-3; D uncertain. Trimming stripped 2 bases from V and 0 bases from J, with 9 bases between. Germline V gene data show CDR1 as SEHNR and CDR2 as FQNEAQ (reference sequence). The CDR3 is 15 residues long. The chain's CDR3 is CASSLLGPSTDTQYF. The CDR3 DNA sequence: TGTGCCAGCAGCTTACTCGGTCCTAGCACAGATACGCAGTATTTT.

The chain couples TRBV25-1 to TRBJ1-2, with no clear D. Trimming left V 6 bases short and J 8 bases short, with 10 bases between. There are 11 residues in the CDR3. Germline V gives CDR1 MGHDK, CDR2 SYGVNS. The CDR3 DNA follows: TGTGCCAGCAGGGAGATCGGGGGCTACACCTTC. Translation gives CASREIGGYTF.

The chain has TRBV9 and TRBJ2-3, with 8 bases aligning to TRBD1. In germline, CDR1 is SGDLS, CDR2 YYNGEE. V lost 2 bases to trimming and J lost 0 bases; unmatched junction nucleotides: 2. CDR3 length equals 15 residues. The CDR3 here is CASSVAGGSTDTQYF. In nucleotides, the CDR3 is TGTGCCAGCAGCGTGGCAGGGGGCAGCACAGATACGCAGTATTTT. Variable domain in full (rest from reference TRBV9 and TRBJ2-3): DSGVTQTPKHLITATGQRVTLRCSPRSGDLSVYWYQQSLDQGLQFLIQYYNGEERAKGNILERFSAQQFPDLHSELNLSSLELGDSALYFCASSVAGGSTDTQYFGPGTRLTVL.

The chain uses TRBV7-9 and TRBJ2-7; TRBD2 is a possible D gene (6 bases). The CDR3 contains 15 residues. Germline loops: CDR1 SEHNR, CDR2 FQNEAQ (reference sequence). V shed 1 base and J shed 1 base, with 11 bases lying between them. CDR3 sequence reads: CASSLVEGRSYEQYF. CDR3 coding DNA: TGTGCCAGCAGCTTAGTCGAGGGGAGGTCCTACGAGCAGTACTTC.

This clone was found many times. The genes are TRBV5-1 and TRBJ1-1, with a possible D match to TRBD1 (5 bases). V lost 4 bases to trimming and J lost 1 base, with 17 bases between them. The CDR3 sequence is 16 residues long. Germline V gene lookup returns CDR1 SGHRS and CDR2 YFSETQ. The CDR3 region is CASSPSGGERNTEAFF. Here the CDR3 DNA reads TGCGCCAGCAGCCCAAGCGGGGGGGAAAGGAACACTGAAGCTTTCTTT.

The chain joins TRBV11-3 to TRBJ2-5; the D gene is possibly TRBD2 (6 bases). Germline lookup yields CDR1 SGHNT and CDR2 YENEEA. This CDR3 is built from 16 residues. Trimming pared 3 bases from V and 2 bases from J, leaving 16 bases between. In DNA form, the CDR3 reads TGTGCCAGCAGCTTTGGAGGGGCTGGAAGGCAAGAGACCCAGTACTTC. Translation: CASSFGGAGRQETQYF.

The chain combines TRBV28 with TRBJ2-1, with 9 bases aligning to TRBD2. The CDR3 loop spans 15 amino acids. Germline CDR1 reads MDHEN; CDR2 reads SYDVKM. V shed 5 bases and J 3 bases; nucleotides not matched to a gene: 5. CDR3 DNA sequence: TGTGCCAGCAGTCCACAGACTAGCGGCTACAATGAGCAGTTCTTC. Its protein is CASSPQTSGYNEQFF.

CDR3 coding DNA: TGTGCCAGCAGCTTAGCGGGACTAGCGGGGAATGAGCAGTTCTTC. Its protein product is CASSLAGLAGNEQFF. This sequence joins TRBV7-8 and TRBJ2-1; 13 nucleotides line up with TRBD2. Per germline, CDR1 SGHVS and CDR2 FQNEAQ. There are 15 residues in the CDR3. V trimming: 0 bases; J trimming: 7 bases; junction bases outside the gene matches: 0.

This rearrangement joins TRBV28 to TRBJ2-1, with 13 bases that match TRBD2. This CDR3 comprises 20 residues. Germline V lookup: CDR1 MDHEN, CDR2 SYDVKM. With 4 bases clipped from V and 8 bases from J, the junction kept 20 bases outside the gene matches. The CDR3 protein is CASSSVTGLAGASRIDEQFF. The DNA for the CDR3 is TGTGCCAGCAGTTCGGTGACCGGACTAGCGGGAGCCTCTCGAATCGATGAGCAGTTCTTC.

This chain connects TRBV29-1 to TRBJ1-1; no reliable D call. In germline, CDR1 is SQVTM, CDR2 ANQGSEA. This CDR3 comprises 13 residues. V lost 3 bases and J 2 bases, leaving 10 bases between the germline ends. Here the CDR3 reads CSVDEGINTEAFF. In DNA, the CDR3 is TGCAGCGTTGACGAGGGAATTAACACTGAAGCTTTCTTT.

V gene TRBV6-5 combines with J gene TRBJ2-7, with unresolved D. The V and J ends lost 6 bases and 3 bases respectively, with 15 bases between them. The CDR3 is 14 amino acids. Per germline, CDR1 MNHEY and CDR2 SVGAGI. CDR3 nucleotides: TGTGCCAGCAGATTCATGGACGTAAGCTACGAGCAGTACTTC. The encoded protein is CASRFMDVSYEQYF.

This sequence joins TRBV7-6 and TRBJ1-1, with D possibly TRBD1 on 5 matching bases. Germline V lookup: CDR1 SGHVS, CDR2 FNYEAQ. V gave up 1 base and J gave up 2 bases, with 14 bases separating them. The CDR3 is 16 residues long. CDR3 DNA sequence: TGTGCCAGCAGCTTAGGAGGGCAGGGATTTAACACTGAAGCTTTCTTT. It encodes CASSLGGQGFNTEAFF. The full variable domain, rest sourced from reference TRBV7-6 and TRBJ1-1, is GAGVSQSPRYKVTKRGQDVALRCDPISGHVSLYWYRQALGQGPEFLTYFNYEAQQDKSGLPNDRFSAERPEGSISTLTIQRTEQRDSAMYRCASSLGGQGFNTEAFFGQGTRLTVV.

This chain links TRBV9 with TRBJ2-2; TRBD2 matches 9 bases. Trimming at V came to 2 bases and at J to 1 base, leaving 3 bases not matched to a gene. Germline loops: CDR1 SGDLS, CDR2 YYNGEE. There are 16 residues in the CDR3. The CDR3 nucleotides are TGTGCCAGCAGCGTTGGACTAGCGCTGAACACCGGGGAGCTGTTTTTT. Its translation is CASSVGLALNTGELFF.

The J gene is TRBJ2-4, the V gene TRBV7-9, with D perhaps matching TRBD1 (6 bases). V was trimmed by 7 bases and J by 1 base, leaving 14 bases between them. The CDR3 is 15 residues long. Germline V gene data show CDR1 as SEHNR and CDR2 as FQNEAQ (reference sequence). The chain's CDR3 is CASIQTGAAKNIQYF. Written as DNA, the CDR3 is TGTGCCAGCATTCAGACAGGCGCGGCCAAAAACATTCAGTACTTC.

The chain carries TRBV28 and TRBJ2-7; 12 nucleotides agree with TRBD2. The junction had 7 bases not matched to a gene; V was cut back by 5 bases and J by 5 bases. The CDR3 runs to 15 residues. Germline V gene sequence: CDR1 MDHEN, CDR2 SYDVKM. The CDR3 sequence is CASSVQTSGRDEQYF. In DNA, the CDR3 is TGTGCCAGCAGTGTTCAGACTAGCGGGAGAGACGAGCAGTACTTC.

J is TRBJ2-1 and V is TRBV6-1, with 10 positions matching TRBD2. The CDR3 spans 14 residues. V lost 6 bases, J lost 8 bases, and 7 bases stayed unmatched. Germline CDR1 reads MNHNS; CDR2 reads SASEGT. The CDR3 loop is CASRLAGVFDEQFF. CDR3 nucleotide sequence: TGTGCCAGCAGGCTAGCGGGAGTTTTTGATGAGCAGTTCTTC.

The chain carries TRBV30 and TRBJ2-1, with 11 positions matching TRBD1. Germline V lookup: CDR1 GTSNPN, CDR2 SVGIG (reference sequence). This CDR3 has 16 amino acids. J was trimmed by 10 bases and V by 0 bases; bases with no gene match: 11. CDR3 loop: CAWSVRRGQGAKEQFF. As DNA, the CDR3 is TGTGCCTGGAGTGTACGGAGAGGACAGGGGGCAAAGGAGCAGTTCTTC.

In DNA form, the CDR3 reads TGTGCCAGCAGCCAAGACTTAAGCGGGAGAGGGGAGACCCAGTACTTC. Translating gives CASSQDLSGRGETQYF. The V and J genes are TRBV4-2 and TRBJ2-5, with 8 bases aligning to TRBD2. Germline V gene lookup returns CDR1 LGHNA and CDR2 YNFKEQ. After removal of 0 bases from V and 5 bases from J, the junction contained 8 bases not matched to a gene. The CDR3 runs 16 residues.

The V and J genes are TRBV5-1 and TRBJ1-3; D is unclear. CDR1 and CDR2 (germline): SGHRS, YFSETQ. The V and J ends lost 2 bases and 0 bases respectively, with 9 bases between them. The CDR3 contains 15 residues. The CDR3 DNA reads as TGCGCCAGCAGCTTCGACGCAGGCTCTGGAAACACCATATATTTT. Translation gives CASSFDAGSGNTIYF.

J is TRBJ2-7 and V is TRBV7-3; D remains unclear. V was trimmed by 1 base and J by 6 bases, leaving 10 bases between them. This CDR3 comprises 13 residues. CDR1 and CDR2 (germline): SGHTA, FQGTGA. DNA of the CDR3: TGTGCCAGCAGCTTAAATAAGGTCGGCGAGCAGTACTTC. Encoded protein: CASSLNKVGEQYF.

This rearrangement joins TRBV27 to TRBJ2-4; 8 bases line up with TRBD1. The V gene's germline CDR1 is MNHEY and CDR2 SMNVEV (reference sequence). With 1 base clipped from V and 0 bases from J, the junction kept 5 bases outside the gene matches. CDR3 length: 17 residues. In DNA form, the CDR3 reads TGTGCCAGCAGTTTATATCGGGACAGGTTAGCCAAAAACATTCAGTACTTC. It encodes CASSLYRDRLAKNIQYF.

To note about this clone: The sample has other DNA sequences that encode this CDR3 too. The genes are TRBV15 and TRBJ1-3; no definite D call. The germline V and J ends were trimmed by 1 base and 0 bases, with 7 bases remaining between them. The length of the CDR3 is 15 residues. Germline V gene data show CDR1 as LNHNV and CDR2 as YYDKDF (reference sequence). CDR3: CATSRGPNSGNTIYF. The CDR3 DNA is TGTGCCACCAGCAGAGGCCCAAACTCTGGAAACACCATATATTTT.

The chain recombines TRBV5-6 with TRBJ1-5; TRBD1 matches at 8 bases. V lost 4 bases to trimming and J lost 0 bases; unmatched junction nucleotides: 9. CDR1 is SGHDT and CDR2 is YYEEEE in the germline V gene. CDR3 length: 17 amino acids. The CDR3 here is CASSARQGRHSNQPQHF. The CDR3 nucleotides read TGTGCCAGCAGCGCCAGACAGGGGAGGCATAGCAATCAGCCCCAGCATTTT.

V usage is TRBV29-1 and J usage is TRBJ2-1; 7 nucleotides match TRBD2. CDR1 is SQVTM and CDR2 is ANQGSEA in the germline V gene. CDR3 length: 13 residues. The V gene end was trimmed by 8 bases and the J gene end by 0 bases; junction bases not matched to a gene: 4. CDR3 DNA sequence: TGCAGCTATCTAGCGGACTCCTACAATGAGCAGTTCTTC. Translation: CSYLADSYNEQFF.

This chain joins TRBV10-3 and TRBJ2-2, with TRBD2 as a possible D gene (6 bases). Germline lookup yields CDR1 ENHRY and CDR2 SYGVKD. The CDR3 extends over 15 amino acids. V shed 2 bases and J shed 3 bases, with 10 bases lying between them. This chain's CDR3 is CAISEGGMDTGELFF. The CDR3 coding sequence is TGTGCCATCAGTGAGGGCGGGATGGACACCGGGGAGCTGTTTTTT.